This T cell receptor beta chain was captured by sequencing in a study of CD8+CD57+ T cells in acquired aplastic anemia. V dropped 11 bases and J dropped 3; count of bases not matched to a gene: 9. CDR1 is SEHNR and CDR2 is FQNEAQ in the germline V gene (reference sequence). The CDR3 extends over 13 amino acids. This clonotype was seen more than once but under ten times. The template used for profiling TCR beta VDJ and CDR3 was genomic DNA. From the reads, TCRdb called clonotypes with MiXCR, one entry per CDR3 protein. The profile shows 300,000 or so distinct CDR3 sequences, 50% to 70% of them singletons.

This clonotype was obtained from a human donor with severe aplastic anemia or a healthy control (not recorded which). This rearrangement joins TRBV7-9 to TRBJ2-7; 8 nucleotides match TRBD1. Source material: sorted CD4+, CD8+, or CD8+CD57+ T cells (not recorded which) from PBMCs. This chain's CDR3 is CAVMTGVDYEQYF. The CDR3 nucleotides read TGTGCCGTTATGACAGGGGTAGACTACGAGCAGTACTTC. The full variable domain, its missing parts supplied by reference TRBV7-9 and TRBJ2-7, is DTGVSQNPRHKITKRGQNVTFRCDPISEHNRLYWYRQTLGQGPEFLTYFQNEAQLEKSRLLSDRFSAERPKGSFSTLEIQRTEQGDSAMYLCAVMTGVDYEQYFGPGTRLTVT.